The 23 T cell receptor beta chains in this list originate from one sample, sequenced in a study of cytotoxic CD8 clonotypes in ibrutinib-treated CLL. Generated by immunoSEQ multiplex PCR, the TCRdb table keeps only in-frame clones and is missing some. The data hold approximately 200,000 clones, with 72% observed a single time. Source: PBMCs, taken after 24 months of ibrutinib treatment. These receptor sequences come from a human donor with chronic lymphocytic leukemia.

CDR3 in DNA: TGCAGCGCCCGCAGGGGACAGTCTTTTACAGGTGAAAAACTGTTTTTT. It encodes CSARRGQSFTGEKLFF. The chain uses TRBV29-1 and TRBJ1-4; 7 bases are shared with TRBD1. The CDR3 is 16 residues long. V was pared by 7 bases and J by 7 bases, with 18 bases of the junction left unmatched. From germline, CDR1 is SQVTM and CDR2 ANQGSEA.

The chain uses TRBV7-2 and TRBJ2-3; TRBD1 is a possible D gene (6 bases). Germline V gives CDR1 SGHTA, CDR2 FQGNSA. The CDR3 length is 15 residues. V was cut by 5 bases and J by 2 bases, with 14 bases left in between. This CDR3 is CASSRRRTDTDTQYF. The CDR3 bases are TGTGCCAGCAGCCGCCGTCGGACAGACACAGATACGCAGTATTTT.

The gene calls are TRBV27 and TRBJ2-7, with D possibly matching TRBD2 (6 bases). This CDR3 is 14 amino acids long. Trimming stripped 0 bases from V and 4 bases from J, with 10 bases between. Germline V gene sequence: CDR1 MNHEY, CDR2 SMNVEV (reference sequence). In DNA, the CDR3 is TGTGCCAGCAGTTTATCGTCGGGACTTTACGAGCAGTACTTC. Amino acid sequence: CASSLSSGLYEQYF.

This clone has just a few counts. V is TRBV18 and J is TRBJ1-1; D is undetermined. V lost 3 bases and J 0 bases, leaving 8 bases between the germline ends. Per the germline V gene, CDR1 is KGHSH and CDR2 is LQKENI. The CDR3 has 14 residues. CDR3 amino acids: CASSPRRVNTEAFF. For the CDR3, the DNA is TGTGCCAGCTCACCCCGTAGGGTGAACACTGAAGCTTTCTTT.

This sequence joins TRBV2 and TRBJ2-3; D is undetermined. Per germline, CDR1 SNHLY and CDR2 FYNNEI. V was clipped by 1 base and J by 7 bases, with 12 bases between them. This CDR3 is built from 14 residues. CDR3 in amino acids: CASSEGRNVYTQYF. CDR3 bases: TGTGCCAGCAGTGAAGGACGCAATGTTTATACGCAGTATTTT.

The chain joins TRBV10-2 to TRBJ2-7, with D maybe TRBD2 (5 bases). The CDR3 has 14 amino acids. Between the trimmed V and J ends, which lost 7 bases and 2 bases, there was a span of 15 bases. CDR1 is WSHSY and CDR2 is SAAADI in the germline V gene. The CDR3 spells CASKASGEAYEQYF. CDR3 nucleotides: TGCGCCAGCAAGGCATCCGGGGAAGCCTACGAGCAGTACTTC.

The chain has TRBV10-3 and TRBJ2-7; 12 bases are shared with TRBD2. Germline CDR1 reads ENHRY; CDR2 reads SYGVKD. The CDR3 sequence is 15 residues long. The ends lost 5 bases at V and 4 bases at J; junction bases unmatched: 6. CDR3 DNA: TGTGCCATCAGTACCGGGACTAGCGGGTCTTACGAGCAGTACTTC. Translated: CAISTGTSGSYEQYF.

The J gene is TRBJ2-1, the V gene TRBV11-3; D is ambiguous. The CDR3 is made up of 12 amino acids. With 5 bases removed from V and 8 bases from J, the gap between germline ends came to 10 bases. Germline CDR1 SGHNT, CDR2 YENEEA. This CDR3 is CASSRGEDEQFF. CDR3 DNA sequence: TGTGCCAGCAGCAGAGGAGAAGATGAGCAGTTCTTC.

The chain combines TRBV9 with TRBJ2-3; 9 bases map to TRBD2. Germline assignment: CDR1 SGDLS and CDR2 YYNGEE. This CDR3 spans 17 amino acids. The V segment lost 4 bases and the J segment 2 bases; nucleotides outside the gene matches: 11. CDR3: CASSPTGLAGPTDTQYF. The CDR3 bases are TGTGCCAGCAGCCCCACCGGGCTAGCGGGACCCACAGATACGCAGTATTTT.

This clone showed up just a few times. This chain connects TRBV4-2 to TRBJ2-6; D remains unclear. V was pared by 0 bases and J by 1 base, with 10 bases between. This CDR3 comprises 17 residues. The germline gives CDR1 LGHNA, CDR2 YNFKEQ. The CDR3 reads CASSQDGSASGANVLTF. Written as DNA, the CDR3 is TGTGCCAGCAGCCAAGATGGATCCGCTTCTGGGGCCAACGTCCTGACTTTC.

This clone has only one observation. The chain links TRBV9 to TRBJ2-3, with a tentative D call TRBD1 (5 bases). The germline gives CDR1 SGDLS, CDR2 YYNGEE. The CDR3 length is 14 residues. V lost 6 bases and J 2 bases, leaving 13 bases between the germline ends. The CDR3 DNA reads TGTGCCAGCAACGAACCCAGGGACACAGATACGCAGTATTTT. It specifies CASNEPRDTDTQYF.

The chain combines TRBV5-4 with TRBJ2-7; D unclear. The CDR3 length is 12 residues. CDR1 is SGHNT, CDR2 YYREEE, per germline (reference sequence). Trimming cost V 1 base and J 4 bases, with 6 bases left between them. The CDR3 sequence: CASSLLAYEQYF. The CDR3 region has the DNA TGTGCCAGCAGCTTGTTAGCTTACGAGCAGTACTTC.

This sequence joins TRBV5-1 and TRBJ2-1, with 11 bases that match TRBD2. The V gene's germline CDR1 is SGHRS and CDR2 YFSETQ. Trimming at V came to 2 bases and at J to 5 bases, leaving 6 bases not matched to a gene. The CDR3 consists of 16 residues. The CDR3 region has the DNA TGCGCCAGCAGCTTAAGACTAGCGGGACTCCACAATGAGCAGTTCTTC. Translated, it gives CASSLRLAGLHNEQFF.

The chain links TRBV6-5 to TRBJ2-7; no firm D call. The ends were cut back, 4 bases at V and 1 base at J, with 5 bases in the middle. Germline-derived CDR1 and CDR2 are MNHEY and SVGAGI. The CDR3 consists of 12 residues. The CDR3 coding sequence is TGTGCCAGCAGTTCCGTTTCCTACGAGCAGTACTTC. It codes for CASSSVSYEQYF.

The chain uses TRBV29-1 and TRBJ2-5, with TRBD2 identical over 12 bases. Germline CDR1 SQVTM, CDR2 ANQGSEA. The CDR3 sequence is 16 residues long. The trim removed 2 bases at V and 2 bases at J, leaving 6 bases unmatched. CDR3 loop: CSVERASGRVQETQYF. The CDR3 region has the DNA TGCAGCGTTGAAAGGGCTAGCGGGAGGGTACAAGAGACCCAGTACTTC.

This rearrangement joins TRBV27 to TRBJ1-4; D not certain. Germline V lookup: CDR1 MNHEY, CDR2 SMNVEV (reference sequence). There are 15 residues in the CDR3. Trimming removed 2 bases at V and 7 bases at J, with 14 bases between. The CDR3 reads CASSLAGIGSEKLFF. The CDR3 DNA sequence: TGTGCCAGCAGTTTAGCGGGGATTGGGAGTGAAAAACTGTTTTTT.

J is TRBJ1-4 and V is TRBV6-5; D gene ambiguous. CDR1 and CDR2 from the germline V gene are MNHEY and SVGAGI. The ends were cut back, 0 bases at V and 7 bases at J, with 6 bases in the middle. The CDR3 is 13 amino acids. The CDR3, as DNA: TGTGCCAGCAGTTACTCGGAAATTGAAAAACTGTTTTTT. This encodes CASSYSEIEKLFF.

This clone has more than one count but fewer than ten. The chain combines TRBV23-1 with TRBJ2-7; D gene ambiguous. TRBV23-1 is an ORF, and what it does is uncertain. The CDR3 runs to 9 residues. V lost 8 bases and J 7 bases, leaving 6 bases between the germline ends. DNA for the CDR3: TGCGCCAGCCCATGGGAGCAGTACTTC. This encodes CASPWEQYF.

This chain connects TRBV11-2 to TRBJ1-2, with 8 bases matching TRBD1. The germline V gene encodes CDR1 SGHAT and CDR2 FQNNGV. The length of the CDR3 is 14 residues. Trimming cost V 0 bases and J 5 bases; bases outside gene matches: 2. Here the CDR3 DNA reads TGTGCCAGCAGCTTAGACAGGGGGCCGTATGGCTACACCTTC. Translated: CASSLDRGPYGYTF.

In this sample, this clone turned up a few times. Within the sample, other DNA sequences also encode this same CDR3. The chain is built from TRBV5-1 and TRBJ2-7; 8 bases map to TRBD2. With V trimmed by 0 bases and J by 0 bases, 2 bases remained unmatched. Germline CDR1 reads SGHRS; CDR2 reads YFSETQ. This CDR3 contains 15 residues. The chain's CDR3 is CASSLGLASSYEQYF. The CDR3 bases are TGCGCCAGCAGCTTGGGACTAGCGAGCTCCTACGAGCAGTACTTC.

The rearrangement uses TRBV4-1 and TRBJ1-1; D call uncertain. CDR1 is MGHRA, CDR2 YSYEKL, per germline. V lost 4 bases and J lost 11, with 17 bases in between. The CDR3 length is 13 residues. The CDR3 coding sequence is TGCGCCAGCAGCCGTCTTAATAGGGAGCGGGCTTTCTTT. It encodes CASSRLNRERAFF.

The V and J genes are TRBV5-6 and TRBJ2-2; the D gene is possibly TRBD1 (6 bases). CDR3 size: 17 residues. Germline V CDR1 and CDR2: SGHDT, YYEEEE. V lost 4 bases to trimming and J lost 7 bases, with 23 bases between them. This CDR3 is CASSQLSVGRGDGELFF. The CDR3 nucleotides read TGTGCCAGCAGCCAACTATCTGTTGGCAGGGGCGACGGGGAGCTGTTTTTT.

CDR3 loop: CASSRQLAGAIVYEQYF. In nucleotides, the CDR3 is TGCGCCAGCAGCCGACAACTAGCGGGAGCCATAGTCTACGAGCAGTACTTC. The V and J genes are TRBV4-1 and TRBJ2-7, with TRBD2 matching over 11 bases. There are 17 residues in the CDR3. Germline V CDR1 and CDR2: MGHRA, YSYEKL. The junction had 11 bases not matched to a gene; V was cut back by 4 bases and J by 3 bases.